Included here is one T cell receptor beta chain sequence, with context. This clonotype has just a few counts. Its antigen specificity is not known. There are no base qualities to consult, and no much larger clone falls within one base. Donors were around 37 systemically healthy Caucasian individuals from Russia aged 6 to 90 years. Each donor gave ten milliliters of peripheral blood, drawn into EDTA-treated Vacutainer tubes. Ficoll-Paque density-gradient centrifugation was used to isolate PBMCs, with at least 6.5 million per sample. Total RNA was extracted from PBMCs with Trizol reagent, with at least 6 micrograms obtained per sample. For every donor, an aliquot of PBMCs went through flow cytometry to measure the percentages of naive CD45RAhigh/CD27high T cells. The data were obtained in a study of blood T cells in healthy people across ages (dated by TCRdb to the mid-2010s). Regarding the study in general: In model experiments, roughly one uniquely barcoded TCR beta cDNA molecule per two T cells was captured by template switching. The study measured age-related changes in TCR beta repertoire diversity using deep sequencing normalized with unique cDNA molecular identifiers. Four age groups were formed from the donors: young (average 16 years), middle-aged (around 37), aged (approximately 60) and long-lived (approximately 78). To avoid experimental bias, donors of different ages were randomly spread across the sequencing lanes. Using the same blood draw, the study looked at two additional independent replicas of 1 million unique cDNA reads for two donors, one aged 18 to 30 and the other aged 80 or older. What the study reported, not specific to this receptor: Bulk unsorted PBMC profiling prevented conclusive comparison of naive and antigen-experienced compartments. The percentage of naive T cells measured by flow cytometry correlated strongly with observed TCR beta diversity. Compared with the aged group, more naive CD4+ T cells, fewer expanded clones and increased TCR diversity were shown by the long-lived group, suggesting age selection. Donor CMV infection status was unknown, potentially confounding age-related changes in expanded clonotypes. As age increased, observed TCR beta diversity per million T cells dropped in a roughly linear way, and a significant reduction was already evident by age about 40. Estimates of total diversity based on one million sequenced T cells were considered lower bounds and underestimates.

Preparation of the library involved 5' RACE. TCRdb records Illumina HiSeq 2500 as the sequencer. The second PCR ran for roughly 7 to 12 cycles and used a J-beta primer mix along with a sample-barcoded 5' primer. Each TCR beta cDNA molecule received a unique molecular identifier from a template-switch 5' adaptor carrying 12 random nucleotides. At least 2.5 million CDR3-containing paired-end reads were obtained from each sample. All of the RNA was converted into first-strand cDNA using the Mint cDNA synthesis kit, with a TRBC-specific oligonucleotide serving as the primer. All cDNA was treated with uracil-DNA glycosylase and then went through a first 18-cycle PCR with the universal primers M1SS and BC2_uni_R. In the paper's pipeline: Normalization of each sample was performed by random selection of 1 million high-quality reads, each carrying a distinct molecular identifier. Instead of being binned into consensus sequences, reads with shared molecular identifiers were discarded. CDR3 identification, clonotype clustering and error correction used MiTCR with a Q25 quality threshold and the strictest error-elimination algorithm. A nonparametric unseen species model with Euler transformation was used to estimate lower-bound total TCR beta diversity. TCRdb itself trimmed the public reads at Q25 with fastp, ran MiXCR and retained productive beta chains. Entries are consolidated by CDR3 protein sequence, retaining the most common genes and DNA. The V and J calls come from TCRdb's annotation, not from the publication. This sample has hundreds of thousands of distinct CDR3 sequences in its table, and roughly 21% of those were observed once. The ten largest clones add up to 3% to 4% of the sample.

CDR3 length: 15 amino acids, cysteine to phenylalanine. The read is trimmed to its CDR3 DNA, 45 bases read in frame from base 1. From a lookup of the germline V gene, CDR1 and CDR2 are SGHTA and FQGNSA. V loses 2 bases, J loses 4 bases, and the germline ends lie 12 bases apart. The source of this sequence is a man between 65 and 80 years old in good health. Source material: blood. The chain was built from TRBV7-2 and TRBJ1-3, with the identity of the D gene unclear. The DNA sequence is TGTGCCAGCAGCTTAACCCGACTGGCCGGAAACACCATATATTTT. Its protein is CASSLTRLAGNTIYF.